The 21 T cell receptor beta chains reported below all come from one sample, sequenced in a study of cytomegalovirus exposure and HLA in healthy donors. The PCR made use of 60 Vbeta and 13 Jbeta primers. Sequencing used immunoSEQ multiplex PCR; TCRdb keeps in-frame clones, though not all of them. Among around 130,000 clones, roughly 77% were seen once, and the ten largest hold about 1.8%. Sequencing input: PBMCs. The source is a man aged 40-50 years in good health and CMV-seronegative.

This rearrangement joins TRBV7-2 to TRBJ1-3; D possibly corresponds to TRBD1 (6 bases). This CDR3 is 17 amino acids long. The germline V gene has CDR1 SGHTA and CDR2 FQGNSA. The germline V and J ends were trimmed by 5 bases and 4 bases, with 21 bases remaining between them. The DNA for the CDR3 is TGTGCCAGCAGCCAGATGTTGGGGGCTTCGGGAGGAAACACCATATATTTT. The encoded protein is CASSQMLGASGGNTIYF.

The V and J genes are TRBV2 and TRBJ2-3, with 9 bases matching TRBD2. V was pared by 2 bases and J by 2 bases, with 5 bases of the junction left unmatched. This CDR3 has 16 residues. Germline CDR1 SNHLY, CDR2 FYNNEI. DNA of the CDR3: TGTGCCAGCAGTGAAATGGCGGGGGGGCCCACAGATACGCAGTATTTT. Translation gives CASSEMAGGPTDTQYF.

The J gene is TRBJ1-1, the V gene TRBV11-2; D possibly corresponds to TRBD1 (5 bases). The CDR3 extends over 13 amino acids. The V and J ends lost 5 bases and 2 bases respectively, with 9 bases between them. The germline V gene encodes CDR1 SGHAT and CDR2 FQNNGV. Here the CDR3 reads CASSAGPNTEAFF. The CDR3 region has the DNA TGTGCCAGCAGCGCGGGGCCAAACACTGAAGCTTTCTTT.

This chain uses TRBV13 with TRBJ1-5, with TRBD1 identical over 7 bases. V dropped 5 bases and J dropped 1; count of bases not matched to a gene: 17. CDR3 length: 19 amino acids. Germline values: CDR1 PRHDT, CDR2 FYEKMQ (reference sequence). Here the CDR3 reads CASSSPIGTALGSNQPQHF. The CDR3 DNA reads as TGTGCCAGCAGCAGCCCAATCGGGACAGCCCTGGGGAGCAATCAGCCCCAGCATTTT.

The genes are TRBV6-4 and TRBJ1-2, with TRBD1 matching over 9 bases. CDR1 is MRHNA and CDR2 is SNTAGT in the germline V gene. This CDR3 has 14 residues. V lost 6 bases to trimming and J lost 4 bases; unmatched junction nucleotides: 6. The CDR3 is CASRPTGQGYGYTF. CDR3 coding DNA: TGTGCCAGCAGGCCCACGGGACAGGGCTATGGCTACACCTTC.

The genes are TRBV18 and TRBJ2-3; 8 bases line up with TRBD1. CDR3 length equals 16 residues. V shed 3 bases, J shed 2 bases, and the junction held 7 bases outside the gene matches. CDR1 is KGHSH, CDR2 LQKENI, per germline. Here the CDR3 DNA reads TGTGCCAGCTCACCTAAGACAGGGGCGATCACAGATACGCAGTATTTT. It is translated as CASSPKTGAITDTQYF.

The chain joins TRBV7-2 to TRBJ2-3, with 11 bases that match TRBD2. Trimming removed 1 base from V and 2 bases from J; junction bases left unmatched: 5. Germline-derived CDR1 and CDR2 are SGHTA and FQGNSA. The CDR3 totals 17 residues. The CDR3, as DNA: TGTGCCAGCAGCTTAGTCGGTAGCGGGGGGGCCACAGATACGCAGTATTTT. Translation: CASSLVGSGGATDTQYF.

The chain employs TRBV6-5 and TRBJ2-3, with D possibly being TRBD2 (6 bases). V shed 2 bases and J shed 4 bases, with 16 bases lying between them. The CDR3 is made up of 16 amino acids. CDR1 and CDR2 from the germline V gene are MNHEY and SVGAGI. The chain's CDR3 is CASSYRRETVSDTQYF. CDR3 nucleotides: TGTGCCAGCAGTTACAGGAGGGAAACGGTTTCAGATACGCAGTATTTT.

V is TRBV2 and J is TRBJ1-6; D unresolved. Trimming took off 5 bases at V and 7 bases at J, with 15 bases between the two ends. The CDR3 contains 15 residues. Germline V gene sequence: CDR1 SNHLY, CDR2 FYNNEI. The CDR3 nucleotides are TGTGCCAGCAGTCCCAACGGACTTAAAAATTCACCCCTCCACTTT. It codes for CASSPNGLKNSPLHF.

The chain uses TRBV7-9 and TRBJ1-1; perhaps TRBD1 as D (6 bases). Germline V gives CDR1 SEHNR, CDR2 FQNEAQ (reference sequence). CDR3 size: 13 residues. The ends were cut back, 4 bases at V and 1 base at J, with 7 bases in the middle. DNA for the CDR3: TGTGCCAGCAGCTCACAGGGGAACACTGAAGCTTTCTTT. Protein product: CASSSQGNTEAFF.

A remark on this clone: Other DNA sequences in this sample translate to the same CDR3. The chain employs TRBV4-2 and TRBJ2-3; D is perhaps TRBD2 (6 bases). The CDR3 totals 15 residues. Germline assignment: CDR1 LGHNA and CDR2 YNFKEQ. V lost 1 base to trimming and J lost 6 bases, with 14 bases between them. The CDR3 nucleotides read TGTGCCAGCAGCCAAGGTGGAGGGGAGGCGGATACGCAGTATTTT. Encoded protein: CASSQGGGEADTQYF.

This sequence joins TRBV4-3 and TRBJ2-7; 7 bases agree with TRBD1. The junction had 4 bases not matched to a gene; V was cut back by 0 bases and J by 2 bases. From germline, CDR1 is LGHNA and CDR2 YSLEER. The length of the CDR3 is 15 residues. Written as DNA, the CDR3 is TGCGCCAGCAGCCAAGAACGACAGGGAGCCTACGAGCAGTACTTC. It yields the protein CASSQERQGAYEQYF.

This clone was detected only a few times. J is TRBJ2-7 and V is TRBV6-5; 9 bases line up with TRBD1. From germline, CDR1 is MNHEY and CDR2 SVGAGI. Unmatched junction bases numbered 5, after V lost 6 bases and J lost 2 bases. The CDR3 runs 14 residues. The CDR3 DNA is TGTGCCAGCAGCACCGGGACAGGGACCTACGAGCAGTACTTC. It yields the protein CASSTGTGTYEQYF.

The chain uses TRBV5-6 and TRBJ2-5; perhaps TRBD2 as D (6 bases). Germline V gene sequence: CDR1 SGHDT, CDR2 YYEEEE. The germline V and J ends were trimmed by 7 bases and 2 bases, with 12 bases remaining between them. The CDR3 loop spans 13 amino acids. The CDR3 coding sequence is TGTGCCAGCCACCCTAGCGAGCAAGAGACCCAGTACTTC. Residues: CASHPSEQETQYF.

The chain uses TRBV29-1 and TRBJ2-1; 12 bases map to TRBD2. The junction had 4 bases not matched to a gene; V was cut back by 7 bases and J by 0 bases. The germline V gene encodes CDR1 SQVTM and CDR2 ANQGSEA. There are 15 residues in the CDR3. The CDR3 spells CSAPGLAGSYNEQFF. The CDR3 bases are TGCAGCGCTCCGGGACTAGCGGGCTCCTACAATGAGCAGTTCTTC.

This chain uses TRBV7-2 with TRBJ2-3; perhaps TRBD1 as D (6 bases). The V end lost 2 bases, the J end lost 6 bases, and 12 bases lay between the germline ends. The CDR3 runs to 14 residues. Germline CDR1 and CDR2: SGHTA and FQGNSA. The CDR3 region has the DNA TGTGCCAGCAGCTTAAGGGGGTTACCCGATACGCAGTATTTT. Residues: CASSLRGLPDTQYF.

In DNA form, the CDR3 reads TGCAGTGCCCGAGGTGGGACCCAGTACTTC. Amino acid sequence: CSARGGTQYF. The chain recombines TRBV20-1 with TRBJ2-5; D not resolved. Trimming removed 6 bases at V and 7 bases at J, with 9 bases between. Germline CDR1 DFQATT, CDR2 SNEGSKA (reference sequence). The CDR3 contains 10 residues.

The CDR3 nucleotides are TGTGCCAGCAGTTATGGGTTGGAGGGGACCCAGTACTTC. Translated, it gives CASSYGLEGTQYF. The chain couples TRBV6-5 to TRBJ2-5, with D possibly matching TRBD2 (6 bases). The CDR3 is 13 amino acids. Trimming pared 3 bases from V and 7 bases from J, leaving 12 bases between. The germline V gene encodes CDR1 MNHEY and CDR2 SVGAGI.

V is TRBV4-3 and J is TRBJ1-5, with unresolved D. The V gene's germline CDR1 is LGHNA and CDR2 YSLEER. This CDR3 comprises 13 residues. V lost 0 bases to trimming and J lost 6 bases, with 6 bases between them. In DNA form, the CDR3 reads TGCGCCAGCAGCCAAGATATATCTCAGCCCCAGCATTTT. Translating it yields CASSQDISQPQHF.

The chain has TRBV19 and TRBJ2-5; TRBD2 matches at 7 bases. From germline, CDR1 is LNHDA and CDR2 SQIVND (reference sequence). V was clipped by 4 bases and J by 4 bases; unmatched bases: 6. The CDR3 extends over 14 amino acids. This CDR3 is CASSSTSAVETQYF. The CDR3, as DNA: TGTGCCAGTAGTAGCACTAGCGCGGTAGAGACCCAGTACTTC.

This clone was detected only once. The CDR3 reads CASSPGTYNEQFF. The CDR3 DNA reads TGTGCCAGCAGCCCCGGGACTTACAATGAGCAGTTCTTC. V usage is TRBV6-6 and J usage is TRBJ2-1, with D maybe TRBD2 (6 bases). CDR3 length: 13 amino acids. Per germline, CDR1 MNHNY and CDR2 SVGAGI (reference sequence). V shed 6 bases and J shed 4 bases, with 10 bases lying between them.